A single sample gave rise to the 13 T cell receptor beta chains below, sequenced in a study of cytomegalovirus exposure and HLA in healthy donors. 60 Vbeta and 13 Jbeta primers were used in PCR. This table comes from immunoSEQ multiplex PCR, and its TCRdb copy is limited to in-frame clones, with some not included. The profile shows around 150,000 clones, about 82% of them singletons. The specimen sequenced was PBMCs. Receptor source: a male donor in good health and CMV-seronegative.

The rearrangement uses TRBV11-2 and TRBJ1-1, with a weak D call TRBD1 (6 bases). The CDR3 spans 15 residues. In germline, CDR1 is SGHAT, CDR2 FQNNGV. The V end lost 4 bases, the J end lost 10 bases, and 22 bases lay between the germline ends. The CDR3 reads CASSSWGTQPLRAFF. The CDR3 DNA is TGTGCCAGCAGCTCGTGGGGGACACAACCTTTGCGAGCTTTCTTT.

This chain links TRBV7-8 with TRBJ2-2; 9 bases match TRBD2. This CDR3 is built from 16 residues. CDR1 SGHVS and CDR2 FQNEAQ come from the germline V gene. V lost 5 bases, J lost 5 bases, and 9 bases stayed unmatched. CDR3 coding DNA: TGTGCCAGCAGCCCAATGGGACTAGCTAGAACCGGGGAGCTGTTTTTT. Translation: CASSPMGLARTGELFF.

The CDR3 sequence: CASSLDRAGVDTGELFF. CDR3 DNA: TGTGCCAGCAGCTTAGATCGAGCGGGAGTCGATACCGGGGAGCTGTTTTTT. The chain couples TRBV11-2 to TRBJ2-2, with TRBD2 matching over 8 bases. CDR1 and CDR2 from the germline V gene are SGHAT and FQNNGV. V dropped 0 bases and J dropped 5; count of bases not matched to a gene: 8. This CDR3 contains 17 residues.

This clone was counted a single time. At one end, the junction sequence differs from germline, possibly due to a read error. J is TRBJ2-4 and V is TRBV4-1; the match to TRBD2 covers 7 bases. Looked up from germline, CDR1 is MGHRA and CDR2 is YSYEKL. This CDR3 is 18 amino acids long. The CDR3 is CASSQVGGVRVGAPLRHF. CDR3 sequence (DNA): TGCGCCAGCAGCCAAGTGGGGGGGGTCCGGGTGGGTGCGCCCCTGCGACACTTC.

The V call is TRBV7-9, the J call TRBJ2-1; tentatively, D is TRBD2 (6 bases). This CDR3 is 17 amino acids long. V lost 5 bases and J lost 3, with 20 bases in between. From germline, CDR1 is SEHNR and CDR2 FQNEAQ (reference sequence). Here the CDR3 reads CASSPGLSGVIYNEQFF. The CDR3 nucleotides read TGTGCCAGCAGCCCTGGACTATCCGGAGTGATCTACAATGAGCAGTTCTTC.

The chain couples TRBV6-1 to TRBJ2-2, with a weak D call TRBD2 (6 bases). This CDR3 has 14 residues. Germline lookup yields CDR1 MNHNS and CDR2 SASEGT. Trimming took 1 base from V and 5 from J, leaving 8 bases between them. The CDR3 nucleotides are TGTGCCAGCAGTGAAGGACTAGTAACCGGGGAGCTGTTTTTT. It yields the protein CASSEGLVTGELFF.

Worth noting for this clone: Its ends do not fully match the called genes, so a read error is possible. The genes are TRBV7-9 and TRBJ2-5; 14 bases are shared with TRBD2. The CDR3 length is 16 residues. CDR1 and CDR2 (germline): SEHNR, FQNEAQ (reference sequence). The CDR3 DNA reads TGTTCCAGCAGCCCCCGACTAGCGGGGGGGGGTAAGACCCAGTACTTC. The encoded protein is CSSSPRLAGGGKTQYF.

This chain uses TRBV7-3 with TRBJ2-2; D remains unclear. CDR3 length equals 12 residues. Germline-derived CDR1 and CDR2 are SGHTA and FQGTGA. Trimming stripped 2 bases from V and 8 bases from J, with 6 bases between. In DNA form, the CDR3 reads TGTGCCAGCAGCTTATCTGAGGGGGAGCTGTTTTTT. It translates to CASSLSEGELFF.

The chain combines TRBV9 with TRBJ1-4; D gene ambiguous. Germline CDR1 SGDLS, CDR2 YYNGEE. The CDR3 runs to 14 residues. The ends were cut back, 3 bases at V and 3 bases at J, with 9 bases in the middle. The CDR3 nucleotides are TGTGCCAGCAGCGGGAGCTCATCTAATGAAAAACTGTTTTTT. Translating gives CASSGSSSNEKLFF.

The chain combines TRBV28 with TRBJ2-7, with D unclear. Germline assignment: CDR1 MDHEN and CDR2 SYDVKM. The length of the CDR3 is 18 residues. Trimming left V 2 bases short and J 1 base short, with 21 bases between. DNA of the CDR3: TGTGCCAGCAGTTTACTACCTTTCGGTCAGGTCGTTTCCTACGAGCAGTACTTC. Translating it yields CASSLLPFGQVVSYEQYF.

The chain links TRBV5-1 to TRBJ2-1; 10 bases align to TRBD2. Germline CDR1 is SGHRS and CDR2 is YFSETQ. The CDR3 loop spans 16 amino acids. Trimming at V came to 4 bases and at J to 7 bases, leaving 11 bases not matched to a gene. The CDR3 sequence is CASSPGELAGFNEQFF. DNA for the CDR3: TGCGCCAGCAGCCCTGGGGAACTAGCGGGATTTAATGAGCAGTTCTTC. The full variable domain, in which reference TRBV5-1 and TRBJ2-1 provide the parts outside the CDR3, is KAGVTQTPRYLIKTRGQQVTLSCSPISGHRSVSWYQQTPGQGLQFLFEYFSETQRNKGNFPGRFSGRQFSNSRSEMNVSTLELGDSALYLCASSPGELAGFNEQFFGPGTRLTVL.

The CDR3 DNA sequence: TGCGCCAGCAGCCTTGCGGGCCAGCAATACGAGCAGTACTTC. Protein sequence: CASSLAGQQYEQYF. The chain carries TRBV4-3 and TRBJ2-7; the D gene is possibly TRBD2 (5 bases). CDR1 and CDR2 (germline): LGHNA, YSLEER. This CDR3 is built from 14 residues. Trimming took off 4 bases at V and 4 bases at J, with 14 bases between the two ends.

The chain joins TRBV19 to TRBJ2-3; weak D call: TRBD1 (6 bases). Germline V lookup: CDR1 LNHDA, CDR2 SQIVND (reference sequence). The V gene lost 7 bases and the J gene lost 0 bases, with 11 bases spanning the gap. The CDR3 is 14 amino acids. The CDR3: CASKTGASTDTQYF. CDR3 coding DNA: TGTGCCAGTAAGACAGGCGCTAGCACAGATACGCAGTATTTT.